Sequencing of this T cell receptor beta chain was carried out in a study of chemoradiotherapy in HPV16-positive cancers. Study as a whole: Candidate HPV-specific clones and shared TCR motifs came from a couple of HPV16-positive patients. Study results and caveats: The functional HPV-specific definition rests on just a couple of HPV16-positive patients.

Repertoires were sampled repeatedly during chemoradiotherapy. In the case of this clone: Its specificity is unknown.

CDR3 length: 16 amino acids. Germline lookup yields CDR1 SGHRS and CDR2 YFSETQ. Trimming removed 4 bases from V and 3 bases from J; junction bases left unmatched: 11. Some clones are missing from TCRdb's copy, which holds only in-frame ones; the method was immunoSEQ multiplex PCR. The repertoire holds tens of thousands of clones, roughly 86% seen once, with over 4% in the top ten. This chain joins TRBV5-1 and TRBJ1-1; 8 bases map to TRBD1. This receptor was obtained from a human donor with HPV-associated anogenital cancer. Here the sequenced sample was blood, taken from a patient who underwent chemoradiotherapy. The CDR3 spells CASSKDRAPGDTEAFF. CDR3 DNA: TGCGCCAGCAGCAAGGACAGGGCCCCAGGGGACACTGAAGCTTTCTTT.